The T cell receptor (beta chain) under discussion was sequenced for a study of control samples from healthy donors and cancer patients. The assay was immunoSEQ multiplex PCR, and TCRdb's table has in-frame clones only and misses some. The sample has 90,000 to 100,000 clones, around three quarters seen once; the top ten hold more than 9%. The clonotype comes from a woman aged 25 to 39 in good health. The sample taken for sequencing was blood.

The CDR3 coding sequence is TGTGCCAGCAGCTTGATATCTGGGACGGGGGTCGGAGAGCAGTACTTC. It is translated as CASSLISGTGVGEQYF. This chain links TRBV5-5 with TRBJ2-7, with D possibly TRBD2 on 6 matching bases. Germline V gene data show CDR1 as SGHKS and CDR2 as YYEKEE (reference sequence). V lost 1 base, J lost 7 bases, and 21 bases lay in between. The length of the CDR3 is 16 residues.